This T cell receptor (beta chain) was captured in a study of CD8 T cells in Susac syndrome. General study points: The TCR sequencing and HLA analysis in the study involved a relatively small number of individuals, as the study acknowledged.

TCR beta was sequenced from blood CD8+ and CD4+ T cells. Reverse transcription of about 0.5 to 1 ug RNA used random hexamers. TCRdb itself ran the immunoSEQ multiplex PCR reads through MiXCR, one entry per CDR3 protein. Of approximately 100,000 distinct CDR3 sequences in the sample, about 90% were seen once. The CDR3 contains 16 residues. V was clipped by 2 bases and J by 3 bases, with 16 bases between them. In germline, CDR1 is SNHLY, CDR2 FYNNEI. On this clonotype: Its matching antigen is unknown.

The TCR sequence derives from a human donor in good health. Sequencing used CD4+ T cells from PBMCs. This chain uses TRBV2 with TRBJ1-1; the D gene is possibly TRBD1 (6 bases). The CDR3 DNA sequence: TGTGCCAGCAGTGAAAGGGCAGGGGCAGGTGACACTGAAGCTTTCTTT. Amino acids: CASSERAGAGDTEAFF.